This TCR beta chain derives from a study of blood T cell repertoires in COVID-19 (dated by TCRdb to the early 2020s). Study-level background: The collaborator samples originated in the United States, Italy and Spain and spanned the acute and convalescent phases of COVID-19. The material from the prospective study consisted of cDNA or gDNA derived from T cells, B-cell-depleted T cells, or PBMCs. Subjects who had been exposed to COVID-19, were actively infected with it, or had recovered from it provided the deeply sampled blood TCRbeta repertoires that made up the dataset. The repertoires were released in a freely available public database intended as a resource for research on the immune response to SARS-CoV-2. Samples were obtained from the ongoing ImmuneRACE study (first 160 participants) and from 1,000 to 1,500 subjects provided by 6 global collaborators. The sample metadata nearly always contained a de-identified subject ID, COVID-19 status, age in years and sex. Where available, HLA class I and class II types were taken from metadata supplied by the sample provider and were not determined by assay-based typing. The investigation overall reported the following: How much clinical and demographic metadata was included differed by source and by participant, and the metadata was provided uncurated.

Participants in the prospective study were aged roughly 18 to 100 years, lived in under 30 United States geographic areas, and enrolled through a virtual design. To assign participants to cohorts, the prospective study relied on clinical history that participants themselves reported in a screening survey and a study questionnaire. Recovered participants in ImmuneRACE Cohort 3 were defined by two consecutive negative NP/OP PCR tests, clearance by a healthcare professional, or resolution of symptoms. Each participant in the prospective study had whole blood, serum and a nasopharyngeal or oropharyngeal swab collected by mobile phlebotomists. Prospective study participants could optionally give additional blood draws and questionnaires over an approximately two-month period. Before DNA extraction, prospective study blood samples were shipped either frozen or at room temperature. TCRbeta CDR3 regions were amplified from genomic DNA by means of the immunoSEQ Assay, a bias-controlled multiplex PCR. On the authors' methods: Nucleated cell counts per sample were estimated from amplification of reference gene primers within the assay. To quantify the absolute abundance of each unique TCRbeta CDR3 rearrangement, sequence reads were collapsed and filtered. Productive Simpson clonality was computed per sample as the square root of Simpson's diversity index over productive rearrangements. TCRdb took this table from immuneACCESS and kept in-frame rearrangements with V and J called. Such tables lack part of the clones; where checked against another copy, unresolved V genes explain under half of the gap, and the rest is unexplained. V and J calls and clone size are those listed in that table; D and trimming were worked out from the DNA. Present in this sample are approximately 350,000 clones, 75% to 90% of which were seen just once. The top ten clonotypes cover around 5% of the sample.

The junction shows trimming of 0 bases on V and 4 bases on J, plus 10 bases between the germline ends. Based on the germline V gene, the CDR1 and CDR2 sequences are SGDLS and YYNGEE. CDR3 length: 14 amino acids, cysteine to phenylalanine. The sequence is cut down to CDR3 DNA, 42 bases in frame from base 1. In the case of this clone: Its antigen specificity is not known. There are no base qualities to consult, and no much larger clone falls within one base.

Rearrangement joined TRBV9 to TRBJ1-1; possibly the D gene is TRBD1, per 6 matching bases. The receptor's source is a woman between 45 and 65 years old who had recovered from COVID-19. The material sequenced was PBMCs or T cells enriched from blood (not recorded which). The CDR3 in this case is CASSVGGPLTEAFF. The sequence in DNA is TGTGCCAGCAGCGTAGGGGGGCCGCTCACTGAAGCTTTCTTT.